Following are 4 T cell receptor beta chains from one sample sequenced in a study of T cell responses to AZD1222 COVID-19 vaccine. Sequencing used immunoSEQ multiplex PCR; TCRdb keeps in-frame clones, though not all of them. The sample holds under 40,000 clones, roughly 91% seen once. The sequenced sample was peripheral blood, obtained on day 0 of AZD1222 vaccination. Receptors were obtained from an adult in good health.

The rearrangement uses TRBV12-5 and TRBJ1-2, with D perhaps matching TRBD1 (6 bases). The length of the CDR3 is 15 residues. Trimming cost V 0 bases and J 4 bases, with 12 bases left between them. In germline, CDR1 is LGHNT, CDR2 FRNRAP. As DNA, the CDR3 is TGTGCTAGTGGTTTGGTACCGGACAGCTTCTATGGCTACACCTTC. This encodes CASGLVPDSFYGYTF.

The rearrangement joins TRBV19 to TRBJ2-7; D is unresolved. Germline V gene data show CDR1 as LNHDA and CDR2 as SQIVND (reference sequence). V lost 3 bases and J 3 bases, leaving 9 bases between the germline ends. The CDR3 length is 13 residues. For the CDR3, the DNA is TGTGCCAGTAGTATTGGTCTAGACTACGAGCAGTACTTC. Residues: CASSIGLDYEQYF.

Written as DNA, the CDR3 is TGTGCCAGCAGCCCTTTGAGGACATCGAACACTGAAGCTTTCTTT. Translated, it gives CASSPLRTSNTEAFF. The chain uses TRBV11-1 and TRBJ1-1, with D perhaps matching TRBD1 (5 bases). Trimming shortened V by 5 bases and J by 1 base, and 14 bases separated the two germline ends. The CDR3 contains 15 residues. The germline CDR1 and CDR2 sequences are SGHAT and FQDESV (reference sequence).

The chain joins TRBV18 to TRBJ1-5; D perhaps matches TRBD1 (6 bases). Between the trimmed V and J ends, which lost 2 bases and 9 bases, there was a span of 17 bases. Germline V gene lookup returns CDR1 KGHSH and CDR2 LQKENI. This CDR3 comprises 15 residues. Written as DNA, the CDR3 is TGTGCCAGCTCACCAGATACCGGGACACCCGTGCCCCAGCATTTT. Translated: CASSPDTGTPVPQHF.